This T cell receptor (beta chain) was identified during a study of T cells in Graves' hyperthyroidism and ophthalmopathy. General study findings and limits: Ophthalmopathy cases were set apart from stable hyperthyroidism by a 13 V-J model. The model's output predicted ophthalmopathy at a median of roughly 6 months prior to onset.

The investigators amplified TCR beta CDR3 regions from RNA transcripts. First-round RT-PCR targeting the TCR CDR3 was performed with the HTBI primer set. TCRdb independently ran MiXCR on the multiplex PCR reads; one entry per CDR3 protein. The sample lists under 300,000 distinct CDR3 sequences; 13% were seen once. Germline CDR1 is MNHEY and CDR2 is SVGAGI. This CDR3 comprises 17 residues. Patients between 18 and 65 years old had hyperthyroidism, newly diagnosed and lasting under 2 months. On this clonotype itself: Its antigen is undetermined. One end of the junction fails to match germline, which may point to a read error.

The sample was blood. This sequence originates from a woman aged 30 to 39 with Graves' hyperthyroidism that later progressed to Graves' ophthalmopathy. The chain couples TRBV6-5 to TRBJ2-7; D may be TRBD1 (6 bases). The CDR3 DNA is TGTGCCAGCAATTACTCGAAGGTCCGGACAGAGTACTACGAGCAGTACTTC. Translation: CASNYSKVRTEYYEQYF.